Sequencing of this TCR beta chain was carried out in a study of T cell responses to AZD1222 COVID-19 vaccine. Study-wide findings and caveats: Clonal diversity was possibly underestimated; the donors were predominantly white British and more often female. Two AZD1222 doses significantly raised spike-specific TCR breadth and depth over controls. Baseline seropositivity occurred in only six or seven AZD1222 recipients. Variant regions that are unmutated are reportedly the target of nearly half of spike-specific TCRs.

In germline, CDR1 is SNHLY, CDR2 FYNNEI. CDR3 length equals 17 residues. Regarding this clone: Its specificity is unknown. A junction end diverges from the germline sequence, so it may reflect a read error.

The data were produced by immunoSEQ multiplex PCR, yet TCRdb's version contains in-frame clones alone and is incomplete. There are 150,000 to 200,000 clones in the sample; over 70% occur only once, and less than 3% lies in the top ten. The receptor was derived from an adult in good health. Sequences were derived from peripheral blood, sampled on day 0 of MenACWY control vaccination. This chain joins TRBV2 and TRBJ1-6; 7 nucleotides align to TRBD1. CDR3 in DNA: TGTGCCAGCAGAGAAGGGACAGCCAGCTCCTATAATTCACCCCTCCACTTT. Amino acids: CASREGTASSYNSPLHF.